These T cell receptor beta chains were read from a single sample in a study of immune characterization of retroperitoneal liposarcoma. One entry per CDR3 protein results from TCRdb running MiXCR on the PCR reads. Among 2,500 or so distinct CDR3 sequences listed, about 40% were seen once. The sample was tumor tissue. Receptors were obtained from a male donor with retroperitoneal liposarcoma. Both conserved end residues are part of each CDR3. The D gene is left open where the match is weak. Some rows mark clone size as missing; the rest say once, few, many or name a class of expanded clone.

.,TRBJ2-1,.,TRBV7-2,TGTGCCAGCAGCTTAGTTGACTACCAAGAGACCCAGTTCTTC,CASSLVDYQETQFF
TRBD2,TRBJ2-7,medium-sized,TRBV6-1,TGTGCCAGCAGCGAAAGGGGCGGGGGGAGCTCCTACGAGCAGTACTTC,CASSERGGGSSYEQYF
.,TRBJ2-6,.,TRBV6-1,TGTGCCAGCACAGTCTCCTCTGGGGCCAACGTCCTGACTTTC,CASTVSSGANVLTF
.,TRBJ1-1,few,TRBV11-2,TGTGCCAGCAGCTCGACTCTGACCGCCGGGGCGGCTTTCTTT,CASSSTLTAGAAFF
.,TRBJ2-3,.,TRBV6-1,TGTGCCAGCAGTGAAGGTTTTGTGTTTCAGGGAAGCACAGATACGCAGTATTTT,CASSEGFVFQGSTDTQYF
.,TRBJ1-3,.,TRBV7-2,TGTGCCAGCAGCGACGTCTCTGGAAACACCATATATTTT,CASSDVSGNTIYF
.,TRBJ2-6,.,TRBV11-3,TGTGCCAGCAGCCCCCGCTCTGGGGCCAACGTCCTGACTTTC,CASSPRSGANVLTF
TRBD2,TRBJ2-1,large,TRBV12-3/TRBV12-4,TGTGCCAGCACCCCCAGGGCTAGCGGGAGCTTCGATGAGCAGTTCTTC,CASTPRASGSFDEQFF
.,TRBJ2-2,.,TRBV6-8,TGTGCCAGCAGGACAGGCGAGACCGGGGAGCTGTTTTTT,CASRTGETGELFF
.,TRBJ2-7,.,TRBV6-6,TGTGCCAGCAGTTCGACAGGACCCTACGAGCAGTACTTC,CASSSTGPYEQYF
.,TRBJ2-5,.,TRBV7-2,TGTGCCAGCAGCATAGGGGGAGAGACCCAGTACTTC,CASSIGGETQYF
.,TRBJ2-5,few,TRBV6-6,TGTGCCAGCAGTTACTCCCGCAGGCAAGAGACCCAGTACTTC,CASSYSRRQETQYF
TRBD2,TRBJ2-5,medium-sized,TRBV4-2,TGTGCCAGCAGTCGGACTAGGGAGACCCAGTACTTC,CASSRTRETQYF
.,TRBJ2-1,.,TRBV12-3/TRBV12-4,TGTGCCAGCAGTTACGACACTCGCTCCTACAATGAGCAGTTCTTC,CASSYDTRSYNEQFF
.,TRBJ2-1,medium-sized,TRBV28,TGTGCCAGCAGTCCTCCAATGGACAGCTACAATGAGCAGTTCTTC,CASSPPMDSYNEQFF
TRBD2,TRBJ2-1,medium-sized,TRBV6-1,TGTGCCAGCAGCCCACCGGGACTAGCGAATGAGCAGTTCTTC,CASSPPGLANEQFF
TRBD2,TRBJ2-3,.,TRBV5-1,TGCGCCAGCAGTCCCGGTAGCTCGGGAGGGACAGATACGCAGTATTTT,CASSPGSSGGTDTQYF
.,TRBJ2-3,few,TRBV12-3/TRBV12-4,TGTGCCAGCAGTTTAAGAGATACGCAGTATTTT,CASSLRDTQYF
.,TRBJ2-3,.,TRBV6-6,TGTGCCAGCAGCAACTCGGAGGCCACAGATACGCAGTATTTT,CASSNSEATDTQYF
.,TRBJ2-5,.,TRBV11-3,TGTGCCAGCAGCTCCGGGCTTCGGGAGACCCAGTACTTC,CASSSGLRETQYF
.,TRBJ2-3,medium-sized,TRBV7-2,TGTGCCAGCAGCACCGACAGGATTAGCACAGATACGCAGTATTTT,CASSTDRISTDTQYF
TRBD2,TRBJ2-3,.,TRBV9,TGTGCCAGCAGCACAAGCGGGGGGTATACAGATACGCAGTATTTT,CASSTSGGYTDTQYF
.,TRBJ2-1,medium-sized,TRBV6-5,TGTGCCAGCAGTTACCTTGGAAATGAGCAGTTCTTC,CASSYLGNEQFF
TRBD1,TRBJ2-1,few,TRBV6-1,TGTGCCAGCAGTTCGCCCCAAGGTTCAGGGACAGGGAAAGGTGAGCAGTTCTTC,CASSSPQGSGTGKGEQFF
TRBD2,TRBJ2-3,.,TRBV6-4,TGTGCCAGCAGCTCTAGCGGGGACACAGATACGCAGTATTTT,CASSSSGDTDTQYF
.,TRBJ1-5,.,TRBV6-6,TGTGCCAGCGGGGCAGGGAGTAGCAATCAGCCCCAGCATTTT,CASGAGSSNQPQHF
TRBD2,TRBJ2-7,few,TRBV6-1,TGTGCCAGCAGTGGGACACTTGGACTAGTGATCGAGCAGTACTTC,CASSGTLGLVIEQYF
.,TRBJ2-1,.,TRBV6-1,TGTGCCAGCAGTCAGGGAATCGGATATGAGCAGTTCTTC,CASSQGIGYEQFF
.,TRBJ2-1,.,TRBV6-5,TGTGCCAGCAAGACCTTGACCTACAGCGGCGAATACGAGCAGTTCTTC,CASKTLTYSGEYEQFF
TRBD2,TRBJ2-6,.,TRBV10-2,TGCGCCAGCAGAGCCGCTAGCGGGACCGGGGCCAACGTCCTGACTTTC,CASRAASGTGANVLTF
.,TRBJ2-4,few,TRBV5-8,TGTGCCAGCAGCTTGGTGTCCTTAGCCAAAAACATTCAGTACTTC,CASSLVSLAKNIQYF
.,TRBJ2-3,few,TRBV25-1,TGTGCCAGCAGTGAGGGTTATGTCGGGATGAGCACAGATACGCAGTATTTT,CASSEGYVGMSTDTQYF
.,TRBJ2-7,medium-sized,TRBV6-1,TGTGCCAGCAGTAGGACGGACTACTACGAGCAGTACTTC,CASSRTDYYEQYF
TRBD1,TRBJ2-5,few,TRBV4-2,TGTGCCAGCAGCCAACACACACAGGGGTCGGGGGAGACCCAGTACTTC,CASSQHTQGSGETQYF
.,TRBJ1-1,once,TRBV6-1,TGTGCCAGCAGCTCTGGAGGGTGGACTGAAGCTTTCTTT,CASSSGGWTEAFF
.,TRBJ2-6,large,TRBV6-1,TGTGCCAGCAGCCGCTCTGGGGCCAACGTCCTGACTTTC,CASSRSGANVLTF
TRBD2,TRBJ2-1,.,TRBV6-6,TGTGCCAGCAGTTACGTCGGGGGGACCTACAATGAGCAGTTCTTC,CASSYVGGTYNEQFF